The clone carrying this TCR beta chain has ten or more counts. Its antigen remains unknown. From the 5' RACE reads, TCRdb called clonotypes with MiXCR, one entry per CDR3 protein. The sample consists of 29,000 or so distinct CDR3 sequences, 4.5% of them appearing once. The sample belongs to a study of early T cells in non-severe SARS-CoV-2 infection. Study findings and constraints: There was a bias toward anti-spike CD8 responses in VDJdb matching, which missed private and CD4 specificities.

Germline-derived CDR1 and CDR2 are KGHSH and LQKENI. V was trimmed by 6 bases and J by 8 bases, leaving 19 bases between them. There are 15 residues in the CDR3. J is TRBJ1-4 and V is TRBV18, with D tentatively TRBD1 (6 bases). This sequence originates from an adult who was a healthcare worker with PCR-confirmed SARS-CoV-2 infection or an uninfected control (not recorded which). The sequenced material came from whole blood. Here the CDR3 DNA reads TGTGCCAGCTCGAGGACTTCAGGGGAGGAAGAAAAACTGTTTTTT. Protein: CASSRTSGEEEKLFF. The full variable domain, in which reference TRBV18 and TRBJ1-4 provide the parts outside the CDR3, is NAGVMQNPRHLVRRRGQEARLRCSPMKGHSHVYWYRQLPEEGLKFMVYLQKENIIDESGMPKERFSAEFPKEGPSILRIQQVVRGDSAAYFCASSRTSGEEEKLFFGSGTQLSVL.